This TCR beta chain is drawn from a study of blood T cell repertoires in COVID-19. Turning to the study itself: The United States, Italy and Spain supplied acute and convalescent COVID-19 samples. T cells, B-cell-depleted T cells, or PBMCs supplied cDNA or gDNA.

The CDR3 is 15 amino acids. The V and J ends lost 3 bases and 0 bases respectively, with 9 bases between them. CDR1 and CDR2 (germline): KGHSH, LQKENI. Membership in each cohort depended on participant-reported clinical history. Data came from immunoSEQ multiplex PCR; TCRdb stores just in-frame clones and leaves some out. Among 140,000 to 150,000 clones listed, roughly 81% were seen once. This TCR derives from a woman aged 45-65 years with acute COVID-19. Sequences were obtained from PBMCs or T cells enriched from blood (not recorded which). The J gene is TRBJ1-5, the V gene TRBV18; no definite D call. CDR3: CASSPLGYSNQPQHF. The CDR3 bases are TGTGCCAGCTCACCGCTAGGATATAGCAATCAGCCCCAGCATTTT.